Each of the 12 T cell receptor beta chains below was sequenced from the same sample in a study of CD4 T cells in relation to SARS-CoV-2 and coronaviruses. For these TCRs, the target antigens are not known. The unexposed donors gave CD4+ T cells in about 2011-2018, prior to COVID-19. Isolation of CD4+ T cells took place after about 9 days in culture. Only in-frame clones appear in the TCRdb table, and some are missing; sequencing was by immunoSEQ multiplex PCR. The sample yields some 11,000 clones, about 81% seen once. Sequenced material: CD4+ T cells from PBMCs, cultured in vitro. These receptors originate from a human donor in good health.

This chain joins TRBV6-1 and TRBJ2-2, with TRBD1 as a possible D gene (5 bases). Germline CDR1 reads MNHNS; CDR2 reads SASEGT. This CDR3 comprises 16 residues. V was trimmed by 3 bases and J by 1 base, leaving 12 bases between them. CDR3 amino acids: CASSEKGRGNTGELFF. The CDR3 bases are TGTGCCAGCAGTGAGAAGGGTAGGGGGAACACCGGGGAGCTGTTTTTT.

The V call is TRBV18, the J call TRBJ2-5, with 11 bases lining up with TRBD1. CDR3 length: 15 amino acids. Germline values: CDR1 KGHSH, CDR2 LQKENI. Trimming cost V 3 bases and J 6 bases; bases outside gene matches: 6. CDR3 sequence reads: CASSPSGQGAKTQYF. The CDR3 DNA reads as TGTGCCAGCTCACCTTCAGGACAGGGGGCAAAGACCCAGTACTTC.

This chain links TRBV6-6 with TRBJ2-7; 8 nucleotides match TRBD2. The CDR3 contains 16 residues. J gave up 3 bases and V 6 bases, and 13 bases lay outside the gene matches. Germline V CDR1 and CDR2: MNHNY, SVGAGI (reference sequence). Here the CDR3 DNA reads TGTGCCAGCAGCCGCAGCCAACCGGGACTAGTCTACGAGCAGTACTTC. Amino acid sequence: CASSRSQPGLVYEQYF.

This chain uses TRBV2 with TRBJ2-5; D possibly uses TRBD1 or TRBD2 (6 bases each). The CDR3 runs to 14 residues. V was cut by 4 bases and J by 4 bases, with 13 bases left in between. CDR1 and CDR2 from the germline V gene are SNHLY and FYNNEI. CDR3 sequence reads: CASSGGGGGETQYF. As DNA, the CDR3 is TGTGCCAGCAGTGGAGGAGGGGGAGGAGAGACCCAGTACTTC. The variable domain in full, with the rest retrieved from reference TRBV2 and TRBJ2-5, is EPEVTQTPSHQVTQMGQEVILRCVPISNHLYFYWYRQILGQKVEFLVSFYNNEISEKSEIFDDQFSVERPDGSNFTLKIRSTKLEDSAMYFCASSGGGGGETQYFGPGTRLLVL.

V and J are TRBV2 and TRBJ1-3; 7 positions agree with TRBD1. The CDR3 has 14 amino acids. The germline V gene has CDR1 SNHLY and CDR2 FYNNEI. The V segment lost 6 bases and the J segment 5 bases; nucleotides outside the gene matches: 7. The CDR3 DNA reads TGTGCCAGCAGCGCAGACAGGGAAAGAAACACCATATATTTT. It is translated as CASSADRERNTIYF.

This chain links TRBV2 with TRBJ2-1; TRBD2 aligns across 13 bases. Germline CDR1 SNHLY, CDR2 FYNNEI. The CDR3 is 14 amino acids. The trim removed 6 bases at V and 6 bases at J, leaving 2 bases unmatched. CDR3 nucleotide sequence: TGTGCCAGCAGGGGACTAGCGGGAAGCAATGAGCAGTTCTTC. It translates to CASRGLAGSNEQFF.

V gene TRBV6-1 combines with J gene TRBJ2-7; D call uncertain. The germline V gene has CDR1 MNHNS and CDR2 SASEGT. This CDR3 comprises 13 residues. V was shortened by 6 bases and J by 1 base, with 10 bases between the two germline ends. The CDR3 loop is CASRPQVSYEQYF. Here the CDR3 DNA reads TGTGCCAGCAGACCTCAGGTTTCCTACGAGCAGTACTTC.

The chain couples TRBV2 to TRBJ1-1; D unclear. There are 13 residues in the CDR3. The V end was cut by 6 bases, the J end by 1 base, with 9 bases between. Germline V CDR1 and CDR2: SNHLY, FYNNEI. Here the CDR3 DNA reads TGTGCCAGCAGGTACGACAAGAACACTGAAGCTTTCTTT. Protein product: CASRYDKNTEAFF.

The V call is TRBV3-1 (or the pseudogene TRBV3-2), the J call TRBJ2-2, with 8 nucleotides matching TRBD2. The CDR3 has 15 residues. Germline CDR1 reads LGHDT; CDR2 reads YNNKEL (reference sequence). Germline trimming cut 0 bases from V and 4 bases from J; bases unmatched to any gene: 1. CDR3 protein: CASSQDGGVTGELFF. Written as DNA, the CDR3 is TGTGCCAGCAGCCAAGACGGGGGGGTCACCGGGGAGCTGTTTTTT.

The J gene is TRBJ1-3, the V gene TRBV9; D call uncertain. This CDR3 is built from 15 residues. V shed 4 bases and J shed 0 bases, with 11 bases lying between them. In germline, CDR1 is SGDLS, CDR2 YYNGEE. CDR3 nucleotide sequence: TGTGCCAGCAGCCCAGCCCCTGCCTCTGGAAACACCATATATTTT. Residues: CASSPAPASGNTIYF.

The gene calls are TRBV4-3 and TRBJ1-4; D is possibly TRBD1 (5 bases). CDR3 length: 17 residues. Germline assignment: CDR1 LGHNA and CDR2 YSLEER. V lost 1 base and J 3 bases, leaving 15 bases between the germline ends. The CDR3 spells CASSQGPDRHSNEKLFF. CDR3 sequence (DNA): TGCGCCAGCAGCCAAGGTCCCGACAGACATTCTAATGAAAAACTGTTTTTT.

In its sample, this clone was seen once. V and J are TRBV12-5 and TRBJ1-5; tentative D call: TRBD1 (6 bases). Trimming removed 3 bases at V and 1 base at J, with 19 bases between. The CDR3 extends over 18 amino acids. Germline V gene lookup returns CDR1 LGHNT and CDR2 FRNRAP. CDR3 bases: TGTGCTAGTGGTTTTACAGGGAAGGAGGGCGAAAGCAATCAGCCCCAGCATTTT. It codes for CASGFTGKEGESNQPQHF. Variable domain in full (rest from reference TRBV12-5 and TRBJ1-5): DARVTQTPRHKVTEMGQEVTMRCQPILGHNTVFWYRQTMMQGLELLAYFRNRAPLDDSGMPKDRFSAEMPDATLATLKIQPSEPRDSAVYFCASGFTGKEGESNQPQHFGDGTRLSIL.